This TCR beta chain comes out of a study of human T cells and chemical hapten exposure. The study, taken as a whole, reports: Expanded TCRs grouped into significantly more large CDR3 similarity clusters than controls produced.

Trimming removed 1 base from V and 0 bases from J, with 10 bases in between. This CDR3 comprises 16 residues. CDR1 SEHNR and CDR2 FQNEAQ come from the germline V gene (reference sequence). This clonotype was observed a handful of times. What it recognizes is unknown. TCRdb used MiXCR to reprocess the RACE reads, holding one entry per CDR3 protein. The sample lists 180,000 or so distinct CDR3 sequences, around 25% occurring once. As to time point: patch test 3, about 24 weeks after DPC sensitization. Treatment specified: therapeutic diphenylcyclopropenone sensitization with weekly scalp DPC. The clonotype originates from a woman aged 40 to 50 with alopecia areata. Some clones in this sample may be carry-over from other donors' samples. The sequences come from whole blood, collected in connection with sensitization to the hapten diphenylcyclopropenone (DPC). The chain couples TRBV7-9 to TRBJ2-1; a weak D match, TRBD2 (5 bases). The CDR3 here is CASSLGRASSYNEQFF. CDR3 in DNA: TGTGCCAGCAGCTTAGGGCGGGCTAGCTCCTACAATGAGCAGTTCTTC.